This T cell receptor beta chain was identified during a study of T cells of healthy individuals. This clonotype was detected ten times or more. MiXCR was run by TCRdb on the 5' RACE reads, yielding one entry per CDR3 protein. The sample yields about 57,000 distinct CDR3 sequences, roughly 15% seen once. The V gene's germline CDR1 is SEHNR and CDR2 FQNEAQ (reference sequence). With 1 base removed from V and 0 bases from J, the gap between germline ends came to 6 bases. The CDR3 extends over 15 amino acids. This receptor was identified in a human donor in good health. This chain connects TRBV7-9 to TRBJ1-4; the D is unclear. The DNA of the CDR3 is TGTGCCAGCAGCTTAGGTGTGTCAACTAATGAAAAACTGTTTTTT. Translated: CASSLGVSTNEKLFF.